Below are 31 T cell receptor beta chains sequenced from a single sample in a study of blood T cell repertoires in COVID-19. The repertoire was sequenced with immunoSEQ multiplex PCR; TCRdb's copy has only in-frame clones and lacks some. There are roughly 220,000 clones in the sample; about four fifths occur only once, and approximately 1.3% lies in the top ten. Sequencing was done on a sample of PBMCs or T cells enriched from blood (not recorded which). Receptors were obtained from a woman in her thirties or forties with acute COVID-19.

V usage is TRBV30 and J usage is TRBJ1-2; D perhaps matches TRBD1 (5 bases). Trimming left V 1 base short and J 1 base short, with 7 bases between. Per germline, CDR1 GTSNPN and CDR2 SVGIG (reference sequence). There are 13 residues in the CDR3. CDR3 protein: CAWSAGGNYGYTF. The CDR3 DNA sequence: TGTGCCTGGAGTGCGGGGGGTAACTATGGCTACACCTTC.

The CDR3 sequence: CASKDRTRGTDTQYF. The CDR3, as DNA: TGTGCCAGCAAAGACAGGACTCGGGGCACAGATACGCAGTATTTT. The chain has TRBV5-4 and TRBJ2-3; the D gene is possibly TRBD1 (6 bases). This CDR3 region has 15 residues. Deletions cut 6 bases from V and 1 base from J, with 15 bases between. The germline gives CDR1 SGHNT, CDR2 YYREEE (reference sequence).

This CDR3 is CASSSLGQNYANVLTF. Written as DNA, the CDR3 is TGTGCCAGCAGCTCTCTAGGACAGAATTACGCCAACGTCCTGACTTTC. The chain has TRBV5-8 and TRBJ2-6, with D perhaps TRBD1 (6 bases). Germline-derived CDR1 and CDR2 are SGHTS and YDEGEE. The CDR3 extends over 16 amino acids. V gave up 3 bases and J gave up 7 bases, with 17 bases separating them.

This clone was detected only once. The CDR3, as DNA: TGCGCCAGCAGTGAGTCGCGGGGGTTGAACGAGCAGTACTTC. Residues: CASSESRGLNEQYF. This sequence joins TRBV10-2 and TRBJ2-7; 7 bases align to TRBD2. Trimming took 0 bases from V and 5 from J; bases not matched to a gene: 4. Germline V gene data show CDR1 as WSHSY and CDR2 as SAAADI. The CDR3 is 14 residues long.

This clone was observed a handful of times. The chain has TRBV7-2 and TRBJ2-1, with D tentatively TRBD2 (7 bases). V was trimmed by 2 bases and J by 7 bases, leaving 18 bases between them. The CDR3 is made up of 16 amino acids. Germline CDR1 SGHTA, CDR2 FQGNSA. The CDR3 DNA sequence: TGTGCCAGCAGCTTATCAATGGGGGGGCTCACTAATGAGCAGTTCTTC. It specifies CASSLSMGGLTNEQFF.

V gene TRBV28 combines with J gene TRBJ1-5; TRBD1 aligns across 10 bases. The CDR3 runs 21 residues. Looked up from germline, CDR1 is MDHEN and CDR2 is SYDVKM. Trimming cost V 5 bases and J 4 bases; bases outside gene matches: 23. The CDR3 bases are TGTGCCAGCAGTACAACCTCCGGGACAGGGGCCAAACTACCGGGAAATCAGCCCCAGCATTTT. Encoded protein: CASSTTSGTGAKLPGNQPQHF.

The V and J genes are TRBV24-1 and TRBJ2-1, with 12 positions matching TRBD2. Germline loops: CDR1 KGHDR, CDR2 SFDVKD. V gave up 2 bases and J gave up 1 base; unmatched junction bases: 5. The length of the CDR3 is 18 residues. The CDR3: CATSDSPGTSGSYNEQFF. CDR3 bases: TGTGCCACCAGTGATTCTCCTGGGACTAGCGGGTCCTACAATGAGCAGTTCTTC.

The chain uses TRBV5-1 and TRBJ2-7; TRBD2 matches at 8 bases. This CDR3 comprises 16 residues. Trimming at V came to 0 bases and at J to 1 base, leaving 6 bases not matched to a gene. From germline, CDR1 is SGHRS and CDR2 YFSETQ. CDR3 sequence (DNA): TGCGCCAGCAGCTTGGGAGGACTAGCTGAATCCTACGAGCAGTACTTC. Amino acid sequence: CASSLGGLAESYEQYF.

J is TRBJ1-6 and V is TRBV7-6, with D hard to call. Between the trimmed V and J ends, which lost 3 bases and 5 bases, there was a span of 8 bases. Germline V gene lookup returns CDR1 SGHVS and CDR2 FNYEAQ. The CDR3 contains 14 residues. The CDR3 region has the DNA TGTGCCAGCAGCTTCACGACTGATAATTCACCCCTCCACTTT. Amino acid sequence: CASSFTTDNSPLHF.

The CDR3 region is CASSYNRAPYEQYF. As DNA, the CDR3 is TGTGCCAGCAGCTATAACAGGGCCCCCTACGAGCAGTACTTC. This chain joins TRBV7-2 and TRBJ2-7; D is perhaps TRBD1 (6 bases). Germline V gene sequence: CDR1 SGHTA, CDR2 FQGNSA. The CDR3 contains 14 residues. V lost 4 bases and J 2 bases, leaving 12 bases between the germline ends.

The CDR3 coding sequence is TGTGCCAGCAGCTCCGTCACCGGGGAGCTGTTTTTT. Protein: CASSSVTGELFF. This chain links TRBV7-9 with TRBJ2-2, with unresolved D. V was shortened by 4 bases and J by 4 bases, with 4 bases between the two germline ends. Germline CDR1 SEHNR, CDR2 FQNEAQ (reference sequence). This CDR3 has 12 amino acids.

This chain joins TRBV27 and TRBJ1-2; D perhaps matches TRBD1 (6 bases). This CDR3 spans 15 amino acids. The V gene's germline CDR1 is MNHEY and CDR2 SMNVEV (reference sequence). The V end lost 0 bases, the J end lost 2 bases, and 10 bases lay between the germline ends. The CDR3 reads CASSLSLRGNYGYTF. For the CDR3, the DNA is TGTGCCAGCAGTTTATCGCTGAGGGGGAACTATGGCTACACCTTC.

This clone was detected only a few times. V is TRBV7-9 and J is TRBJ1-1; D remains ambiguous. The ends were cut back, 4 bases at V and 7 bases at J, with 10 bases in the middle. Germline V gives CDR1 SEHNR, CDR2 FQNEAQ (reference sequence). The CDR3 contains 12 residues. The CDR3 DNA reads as TGTGCCAGCAGCTCCGGGATCCTTGAAGCTTTCTTT. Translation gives CASSSGILEAFF. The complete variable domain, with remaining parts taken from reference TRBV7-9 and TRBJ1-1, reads DTGVSQNPRHKITKRGQNVTFRCDPISEHNRLYWYRQTLGQGPEFLTYFQNEAQLEKSRLLSDRFSAERPKGSFSTLEIQRTEQGDSAMYLCASSSGILEAFFGQGTRLTVV.

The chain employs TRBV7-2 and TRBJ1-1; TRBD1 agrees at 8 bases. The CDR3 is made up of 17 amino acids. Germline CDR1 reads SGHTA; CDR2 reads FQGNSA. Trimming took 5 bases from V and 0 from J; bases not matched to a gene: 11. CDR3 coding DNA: TGTGCCAGCAGCCAACCGATAGGACAGGGATTGAACACTGAAGCTTTCTTT. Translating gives CASSQPIGQGLNTEAFF.

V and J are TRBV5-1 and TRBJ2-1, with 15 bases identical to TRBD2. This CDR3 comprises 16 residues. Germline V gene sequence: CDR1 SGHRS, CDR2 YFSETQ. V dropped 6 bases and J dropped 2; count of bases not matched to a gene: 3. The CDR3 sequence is CASTRTSGRAYNEQFF. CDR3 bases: TGCGCCAGCACCCGGACTAGCGGGAGGGCCTACAATGAGCAGTTCTTC.

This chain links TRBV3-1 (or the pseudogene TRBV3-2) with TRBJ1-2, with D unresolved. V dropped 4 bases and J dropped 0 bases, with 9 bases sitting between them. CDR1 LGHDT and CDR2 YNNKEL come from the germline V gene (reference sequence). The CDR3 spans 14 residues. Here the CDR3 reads CASSPPLANYGYTF. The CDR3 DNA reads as TGTGCCAGCAGCCCGCCATTAGCTAACTATGGCTACACCTTC.

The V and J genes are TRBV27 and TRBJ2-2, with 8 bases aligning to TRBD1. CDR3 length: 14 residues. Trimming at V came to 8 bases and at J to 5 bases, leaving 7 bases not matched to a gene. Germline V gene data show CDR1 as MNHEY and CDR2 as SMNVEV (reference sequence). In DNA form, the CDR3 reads TGTGCCAGCGGCAGGACAGGGCAAACCGGGGAGCTGTTTTTT. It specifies CASGRTGQTGELFF.

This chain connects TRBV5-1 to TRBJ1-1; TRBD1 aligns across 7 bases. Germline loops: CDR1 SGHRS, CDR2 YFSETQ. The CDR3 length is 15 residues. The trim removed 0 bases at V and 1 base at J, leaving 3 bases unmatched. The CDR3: CASSLGTGSNTEAFF. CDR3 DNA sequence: TGCGCCAGCAGCTTGGGGACAGGATCGAACACTGAAGCTTTCTTT. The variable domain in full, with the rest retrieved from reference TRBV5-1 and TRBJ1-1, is KAGVTQTPRYLIKTRGQQVTLSCSPISGHRSVSWYQQTPGQGLQFLFEYFSETQRNKGNFPGRFSGRQFSNSRSEMNVSTLELGDSALYLCASSLGTGSNTEAFFGQGTRLTVV.

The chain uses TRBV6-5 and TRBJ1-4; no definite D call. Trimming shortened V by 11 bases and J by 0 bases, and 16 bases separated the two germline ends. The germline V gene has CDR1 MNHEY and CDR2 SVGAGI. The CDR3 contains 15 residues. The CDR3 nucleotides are TGTGCCGGGCCCTTTGGGCGAGCAACTAATGAAAAACTGTTTTTT. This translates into CAGPFGRATNEKLFF.

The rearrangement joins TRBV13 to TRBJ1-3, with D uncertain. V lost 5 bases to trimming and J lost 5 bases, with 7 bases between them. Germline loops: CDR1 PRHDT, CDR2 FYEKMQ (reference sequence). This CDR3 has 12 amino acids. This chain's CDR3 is CASSLLRNTIYF. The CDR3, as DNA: TGTGCCAGCAGCCTACTAAGAAACACCATATATTTT.

The CDR3 here is CASSVGPSGGAGDTQYF. The CDR3, as DNA: TGTGCCAGCAGCGTAGGCCCTAGCGGGGGGGCCGGTGATACGCAGTATTTT. The chain has TRBV9 and TRBJ2-3; 12 bases match TRBD2. Germline-derived CDR1 and CDR2 are SGDLS and YYNGEE. V trimming: 0 bases; J trimming: 6 bases; junction bases outside the gene matches: 8. The CDR3 has 17 amino acids.

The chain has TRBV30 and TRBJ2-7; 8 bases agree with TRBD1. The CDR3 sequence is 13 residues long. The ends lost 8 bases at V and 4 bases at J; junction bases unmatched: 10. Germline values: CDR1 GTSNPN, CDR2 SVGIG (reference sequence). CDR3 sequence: CAGDNRGSYEQYF. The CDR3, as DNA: TGTGCCGGAGACAACAGGGGGAGTTACGAGCAGTACTTC.

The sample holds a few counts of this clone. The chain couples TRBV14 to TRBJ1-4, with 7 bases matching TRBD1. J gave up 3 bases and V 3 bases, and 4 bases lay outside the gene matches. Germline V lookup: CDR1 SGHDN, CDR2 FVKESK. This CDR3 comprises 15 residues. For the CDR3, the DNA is TGTGCCAGCAGCCATAAAGGGGGCGCTAATGAAAAACTGTTTTTT. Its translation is CASSHKGGANEKLFF. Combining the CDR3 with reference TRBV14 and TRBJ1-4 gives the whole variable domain EAGVTQFPSHSVIEKGQTVTLRCDPISGHDNLYWYRRVMGKEIKFLLHFVKESKQDESGMPNNRFLAERTGGTYSTLKVQPAELEDSGVYFCASSHKGGANEKLFFGSGTQLSVL.

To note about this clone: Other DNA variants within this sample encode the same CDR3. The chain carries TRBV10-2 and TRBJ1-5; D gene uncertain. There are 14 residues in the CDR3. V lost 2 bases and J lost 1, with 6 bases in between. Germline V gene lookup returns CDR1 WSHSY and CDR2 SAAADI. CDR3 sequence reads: CASSETGSNQPQHF. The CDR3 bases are TGCGCCAGCAGTGAGACCGGGAGCAATCAGCCCCAGCATTTT.

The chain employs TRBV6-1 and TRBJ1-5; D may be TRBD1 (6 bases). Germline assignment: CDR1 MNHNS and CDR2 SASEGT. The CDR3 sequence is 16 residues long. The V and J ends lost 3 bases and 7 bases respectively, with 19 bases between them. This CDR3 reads CASSDLDTGGAQPQHF. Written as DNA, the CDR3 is TGTGCCAGCAGTGACCTGGACACGGGGGGGGCACAGCCCCAGCATTTT.

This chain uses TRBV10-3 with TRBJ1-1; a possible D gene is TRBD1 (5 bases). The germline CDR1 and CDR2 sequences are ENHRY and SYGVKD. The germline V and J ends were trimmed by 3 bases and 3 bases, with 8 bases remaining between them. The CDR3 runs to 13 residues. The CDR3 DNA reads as TGTGCCATCAGTGAAGACAGATACACTGAAGCTTTCTTT. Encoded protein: CAISEDRYTEAFF.

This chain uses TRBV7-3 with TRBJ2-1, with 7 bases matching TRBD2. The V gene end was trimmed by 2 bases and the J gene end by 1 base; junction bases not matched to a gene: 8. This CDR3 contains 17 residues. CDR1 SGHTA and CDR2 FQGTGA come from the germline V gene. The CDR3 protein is CASSLWGGKESYNEQFF. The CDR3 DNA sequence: TGTGCCAGCAGCTTATGGGGGGGAAAAGAGTCCTACAATGAGCAGTTCTTC.

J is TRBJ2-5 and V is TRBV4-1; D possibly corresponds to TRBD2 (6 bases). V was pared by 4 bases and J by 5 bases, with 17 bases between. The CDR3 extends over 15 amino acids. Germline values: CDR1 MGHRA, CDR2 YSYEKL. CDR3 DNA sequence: TGCGCCAGCAGCCGTATTGGAGGGGTCCGGGAGACCCAGTACTTC. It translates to CASSRIGGVRETQYF.

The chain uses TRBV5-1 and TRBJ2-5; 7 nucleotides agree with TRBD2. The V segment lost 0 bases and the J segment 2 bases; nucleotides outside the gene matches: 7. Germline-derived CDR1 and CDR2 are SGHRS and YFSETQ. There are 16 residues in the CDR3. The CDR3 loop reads CASSLESGAGQETQYF. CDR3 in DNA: TGCGCCAGCAGCTTGGAAAGCGGGGCGGGACAAGAGACCCAGTACTTC.

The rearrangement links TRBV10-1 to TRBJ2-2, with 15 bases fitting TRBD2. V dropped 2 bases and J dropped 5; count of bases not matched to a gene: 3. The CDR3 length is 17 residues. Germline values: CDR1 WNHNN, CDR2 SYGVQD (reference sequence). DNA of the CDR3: TGCGCCAGCAGTGAGGAGGGACTAGCGGGGGGAACCGGGGAGCTGTTTTTT. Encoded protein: CASSEEGLAGGTGELFF.

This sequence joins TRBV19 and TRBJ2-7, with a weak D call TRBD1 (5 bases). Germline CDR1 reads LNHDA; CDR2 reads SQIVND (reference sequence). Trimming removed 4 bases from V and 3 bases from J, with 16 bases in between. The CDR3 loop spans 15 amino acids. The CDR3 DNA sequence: TGTGCCAGTAGTACAGAACTTGGGGCTTACTACGAGCAGTACTTC. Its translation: CASSTELGAYYEQYF.